The 2 T cell receptor beta chains below come from one sample, sequenced in a study of blood T cell repertoires in COVID-19 (dated by TCRdb to about 2020). The method was the immunoSEQ multiplex PCR assay. TCRdb re-hosts the immuneACCESS table, in-frame sequences only. Its copies lack some clones; in the studies checked, an unresolved V gene accounts for under half of them, and the cause for the rest is not known. The sample table shows about 210,000 clones, and 82% are seen once. The top ten clones comprise approximately 12% of the sample. Sequencing was performed on peripheral blood. The receptors originated from a middle-aged woman with acute or convalescent COVID-19.

This sequence joins TRBV3-1 (or the pseudogene TRBV3-2) and TRBJ1-2, with 7 bases lining up with TRBD1. V was pared by 4 bases and J by 1 base, with 6 bases of the junction left unmatched. This CDR3 spans 15 amino acids. Germline V gene sequence: CDR1 LGHDT, CDR2 YNNKEL (reference sequence). The CDR3 protein is CASSLRTGFNYGYTF. The CDR3 nucleotides are TGTGCCAGCAGCCTCCGGACAGGCTTTAACTATGGCTACACCTTC.

V and J are TRBV9 and TRBJ2-1; D is undetermined. This CDR3 region has 11 residues. Deletions cut 4 bases from V and 7 bases from J, with 6 bases between. Germline-derived CDR1 and CDR2 are SGDLS and YYNGEE. CDR3 protein: CASSLGNEQFF. In nucleotides, the CDR3 is TGTGCCAGCAGCCTCGGGAATGAGCAGTTCTTC.